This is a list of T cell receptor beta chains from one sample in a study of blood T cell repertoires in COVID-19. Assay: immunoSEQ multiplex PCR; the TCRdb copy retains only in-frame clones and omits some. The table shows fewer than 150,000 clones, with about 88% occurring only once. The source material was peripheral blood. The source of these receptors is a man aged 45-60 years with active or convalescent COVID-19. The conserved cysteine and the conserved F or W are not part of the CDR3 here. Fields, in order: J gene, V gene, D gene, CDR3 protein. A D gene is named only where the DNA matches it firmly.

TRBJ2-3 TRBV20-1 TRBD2 SASKREGPRTDTQY
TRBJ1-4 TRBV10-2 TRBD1 ASSRDSDNEKLF
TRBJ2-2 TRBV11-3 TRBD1 ASSPRDSYTGELF
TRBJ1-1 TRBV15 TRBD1 ATSTSRDRDAEAF
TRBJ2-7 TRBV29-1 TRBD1 SVTGQLYEQY
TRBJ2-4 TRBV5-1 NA ASSAGAKNIQY
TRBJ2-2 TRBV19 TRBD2 ASRRLAENTGELF
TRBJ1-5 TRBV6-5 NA ASSSLPRNQPQH
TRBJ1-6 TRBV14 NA ASSPNYGGYNSPLH
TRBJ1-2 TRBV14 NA ASSQAQIGYT
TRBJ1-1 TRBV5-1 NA ASSSTVNTEAF
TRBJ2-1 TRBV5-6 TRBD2 ASSLALLAGSYNEQF
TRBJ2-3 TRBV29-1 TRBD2 SAHRGGATDTQY
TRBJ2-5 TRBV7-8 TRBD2 ASSFKGTSVQETQY